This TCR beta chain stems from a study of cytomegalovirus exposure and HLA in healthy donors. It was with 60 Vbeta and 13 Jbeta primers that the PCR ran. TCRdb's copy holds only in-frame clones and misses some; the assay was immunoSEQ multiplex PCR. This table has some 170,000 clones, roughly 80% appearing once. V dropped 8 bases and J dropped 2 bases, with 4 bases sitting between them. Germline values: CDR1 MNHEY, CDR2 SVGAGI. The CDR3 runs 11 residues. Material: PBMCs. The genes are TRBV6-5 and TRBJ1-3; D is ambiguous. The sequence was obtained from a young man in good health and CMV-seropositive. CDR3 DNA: TGTGCCAGCTGTACTGGAAACACCATATATTTT. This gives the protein CASCTGNTIYF.